The 6 T cell receptor beta chains below were found in one sample sequenced in a study of blood T cell repertoires in COVID-19. Generated by immunoSEQ multiplex PCR, the TCRdb table keeps only in-frame clones and is missing some. The table shows 120,000 to 150,000 clones, with 65% to 90% occurring only once. What was sequenced was peripheral blood. These receptors were collected from a man in his fifties with acute or convalescent COVID-19.

V gene TRBV4-1 combines with J gene TRBJ2-2; TRBD1 matches at 10 bases. The CDR3 runs 15 residues. Per the germline V gene, CDR1 is MGHRA and CDR2 is YSYEKL. V trimming: 4 bases; J trimming: 4 bases; junction bases outside the gene matches: 3. CDR3 region: CASSLGQGGTGELFF. CDR3 bases: TGCGCCAGCAGCCTCGGACAGGGGGGCACCGGGGAGCTGTTTTTT.

The chain recombines TRBV11-3 with TRBJ2-7; tentative D call: TRBD1 (6 bases). The CDR3 contains 14 residues. CDR1 and CDR2 (germline): SGHNT, YENEEA. The germline V and J ends were trimmed by 4 bases and 3 bases, with 13 bases remaining between them. The CDR3 loop is CASSWLTGNYEQYF. The CDR3 DNA sequence: TGTGCCAGCAGCTGGTTAACAGGGAACTACGAGCAGTACTTC. Drawing the rest from reference TRBV11-3 and TRBJ2-7, the complete variable domain is EAGVVQSPRYKIIEKKQPVAFWCNPISGHNTLYWYLQNLGQGPELLIRYENEEAVDDSQLPKDRFSAERLKGVDSTLKIQPAELGDSAVYLCASSWLTGNYEQYFGPGTRLTVT.

This rearrangement joins TRBV3-1 (or the pseudogene TRBV3-2) to TRBJ2-5, with 8 bases that match TRBD2. The CDR3 totals 15 residues. Germline lookup yields CDR1 LGHDT and CDR2 YNNKEL (reference sequence). The junction had 5 bases not matched to a gene; V was cut back by 3 bases and J by 2 bases. CDR3 DNA sequence: TGTGCCAGCAGCCATGAAGCGGGGGCACAAGAGACCCAGTACTTC. It encodes CASSHEAGAQETQYF.

The V and J genes are TRBV6-2 or TRBV6-3 and TRBJ2-1; 7 nucleotides line up with TRBD1. CDR3 length equals 14 residues. Germline V CDR1 and CDR2: MNHEY, SVGEGT. V was clipped by 5 bases and J by 7 bases; unmatched bases: 8. As DNA, the CDR3 is TGTGCCAGCAGTAAATCAAAACAGGGGAATGAGCAGTTCTTC. The encoded protein is CASSKSKQGNEQFF.

This clone was found once. The genes are TRBV19 and TRBJ2-1; D ambiguous. The CDR3 has 12 amino acids. Germline lookup yields CDR1 LNHDA and CDR2 SQIVND (reference sequence). The V end lost 7 bases, the J end lost 9 bases, and 13 bases lay between the germline ends. CDR3 in DNA: TGTGCCAGTATCGGCCCACAGAGTGAGCAGTTCTTC. The encoded protein is CASIGPQSEQFF.

This clone was counted only a few times. The chain recombines TRBV7-6 with TRBJ2-7, with D uncertain. The germline V and J ends were trimmed by 1 base and 4 bases, with 14 bases remaining between them. The CDR3 contains 15 residues. Germline lookup yields CDR1 SGHVS and CDR2 FNYEAQ. The CDR3 is CASSLEPTGGYEQYF. CDR3 bases: TGTGCCAGCAGCTTAGAACCGACTGGCGGATACGAGCAGTACTTC. The entire variable domain, with the rest obtained from reference TRBV7-6 and TRBJ2-7, is as follows: GAGVSQSPRYKVTKRGQDVALRCDPISGHVSLYWYRQALGQGPEFLTYFNYEAQQDKSGLPNDRFSAERPEGSISTLTIQRTEQRDSAMYRCASSLEPTGGYEQYFGPGTRLTVT.